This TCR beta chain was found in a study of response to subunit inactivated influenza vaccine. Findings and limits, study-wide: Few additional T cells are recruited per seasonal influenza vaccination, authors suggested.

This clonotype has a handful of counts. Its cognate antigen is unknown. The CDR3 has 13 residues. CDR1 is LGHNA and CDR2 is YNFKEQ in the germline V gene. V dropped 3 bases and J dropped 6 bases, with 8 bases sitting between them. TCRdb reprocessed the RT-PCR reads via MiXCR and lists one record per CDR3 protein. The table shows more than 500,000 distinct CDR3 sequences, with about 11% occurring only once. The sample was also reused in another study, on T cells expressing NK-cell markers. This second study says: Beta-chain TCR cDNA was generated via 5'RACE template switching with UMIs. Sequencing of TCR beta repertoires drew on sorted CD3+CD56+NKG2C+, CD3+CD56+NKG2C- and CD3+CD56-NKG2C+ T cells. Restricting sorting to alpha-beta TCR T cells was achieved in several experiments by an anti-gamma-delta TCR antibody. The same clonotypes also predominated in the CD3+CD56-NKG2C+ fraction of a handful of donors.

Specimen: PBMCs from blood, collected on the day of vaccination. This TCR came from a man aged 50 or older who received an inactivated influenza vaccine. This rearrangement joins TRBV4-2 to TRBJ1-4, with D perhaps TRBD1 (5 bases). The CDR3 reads CASSQSRDEKLFF. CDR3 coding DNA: TGTGCCAGCAGCCAGAGCAGGGATGAAAAACTGTTTTTT.